Listed below are T cell receptor beta chains from one sample, sequenced in a study of T cell responses to AZD1222 COVID-19 vaccine. The repertoire was sequenced with immunoSEQ multiplex PCR; TCRdb's copy has only in-frame clones and lacks some. The table has roughly 120,000 clones, about 88% seen once. The input for sequencing was peripheral blood, taken on day 0 of AZD1222 vaccination. Source of these receptors: an adult in good health. Each CDR3 is given with its conserved first and last residue. D genes are given only for firm matches. Some rows have no size entry. The others give once, few or many, or a class for an expanded clone.

abundance,v_gene,j_gene,d_gene,len,CDR3aa,CDR3nt
NA,TRBV14,TRBJ2-1,TRBD2,17,CASSQTTWGLAYNEQFF,TGTGCCAGCAGCCAAACTACTTGGGGACTAGCGTACAATGAGCAGTTCTTC
NA,TRBV29-1,TRBJ1-4,NA,13,CSVLGPRMEKLFF,TGCAGCGTCCTGGGCCCAAGGATGGAAAAACTGTTTTTT
NA,TRBV15,TRBJ2-1,NA,16,CATSSDDRGSMDEQFF,TGTGCCACCAGCAGTGACGACCGGGGGTCCATGGATGAGCAGTTCTTC
NA,TRBV19,TRBJ1-5,TRBD1,16,CASSIGGTGGFQPQHF,TGTGCCAGTAGTATAGGGGGGACAGGGGGTTTCCAGCCCCAGCATTTT
NA,TRBV6-2/TRBV6-3,TRBJ1-1,NA,15,CASSYSIRVNTEAFF,TGTGCCAGCAGTTACTCGATAAGGGTCAACACTGAAGCTTTCTTT
NA,TRBV5-1,TRBJ1-4,TRBD1,15,CASSFGTGDSEKLFF,TGCGCCAGCAGCTTCGGGACAGGGGATAGTGAAAAACTGTTTTTT
NA,TRBV3-1/TRBV3-2,TRBJ1-1,NA,14,CASTAYRGNTEAFF,TGTGCCAGCACCGCTTATAGAGGCAACACTGAAGCTTTCTTT
NA,TRBV12-2,TRBJ2-7,NA,13,CASRLGSVYEQYF,TGTGCAAGTCGCTTAGGATCTGTGTACGAGCAGTACTTC
NA,TRBV27,TRBJ2-7,TRBD2,19,CASSLSISGGRVSPYEQYF,TGTGCCAGCAGTTTATCGATATCGGGCGGGAGGGTGTCGCCCTACGAGCAGTACTTC
NA,TRBV5-1,TRBJ2-1,NA,14,CASRFQVSSNEQFF,TGCGCCAGCAGATTTCAAGTCTCCTCCAATGAGCAGTTCTTC
few,TRBV19,TRBJ1-5,NA,13,CASSSASNQPQHF,TGTGCCAGTAGTAGCGCTAGCAATCAGCCCCAGCATTTT
NA,TRBV5-4,TRBJ1-3,NA,17,CASSLDRDGYSGNTIYF,TGTGCCAGCAGCTTGGACCGGGACGGATACTCTGGAAACACCATATATTTT
NA,TRBV18,TRBJ2-7,NA,17,CASSPLGQGLNSYEQYF,TGTGCCAGCTCCCCTTTAGGTCAAGGCCTAAACTCCTACGAGCAGTACTTC
NA,TRBV7-6,TRBJ1-1,NA,14,CASSQGPPDTEAFF,TGTGCCAGCAGCCAGGGCCCTCCGGACACTGAAGCTTTCTTT
NA,TRBV7-8,TRBJ2-2,TRBD2,17,CASSTPGLAVSRGELFF,TGTGCCAGCAGCACGCCGGGACTAGCTGTTTCAAGAGGGGAGCTGTTTTTT
NA,TRBV2,TRBJ2-1,NA,14,CASNFVAALNEQFF,TGTGCCAGCAATTTTGTAGCGGCCCTCAATGAGCAGTTCTTC
NA,TRBV11-2,TRBJ1-1,TRBD1,15,CASSPQSGQGVEAFF,TGTGCCAGCAGCCCCCAATCGGGACAGGGGGTAGAAGCTTTCTTT
NA,TRBV7-9,TRBJ2-7,NA,15,CASSLVRDNSYEQYF,TGTGCCAGCAGCTTAGTACGGGACAACTCCTACGAGCAGTACTTC
NA,TRBV15,TRBJ1-5,TRBD1,16,CATSDETGYSNQPQHF,TGTGCCACCAGCGACGAGACAGGGTATAGCAATCAGCCCCAGCATTTT
NA,TRBV19,TRBJ2-2,NA,15,CASSRNAGVTGELFF,TGTGCCAGTAGTAGAAATGCAGGGGTCACCGGGGAGCTGTTTTTT
NA,TRBV2,TRBJ2-1,NA,12,CASEEPYNEQFF,TGTGCCAGCGAGGAGCCCTACAATGAGCAGTTCTTC
NA,TRBV2,TRBJ1-2,NA,12,CASNGQLYGYTF,TGTGCCAGCAACGGACAGCTATATGGCTACACCTTC
NA,TRBV23-1,TRBJ1-4,NA,17,CASSPEGLPEANEKLFF,TGCGCCAGCAGTCCCGAGGGACTGCCTGAGGCTAATGAAAAACTGTTTTTT
NA,TRBV20-1,TRBJ1-1,NA,14,CSASGRGGNTEAFF,TGCAGTGCTAGTGGGAGAGGGGGAAACACTGAAGCTTTCTTT
NA,TRBV6-6,TRBJ2-7,NA,13,CASRVGSSYEQYF,TGTGCCAGCAGGGTGGGGAGCTCCTACGAGCAGTACTTC
NA,TRBV11-2,TRBJ2-7,NA,12,CASSARRVEQYF,TGTGCCAGCAGCGCCCGAAGGGTCGAGCAGTACTTC
NA,TRBV5-1,TRBJ1-2,TRBD1,14,CASSLSTGTGGYTF,TGCGCCAGCAGCTTGTCTACAGGGACAGGTGGCTACACCTTC
NA,TRBV7-9,TRBJ1-2,NA,15,CASSSRTATNYGYTF,TGTGCCAGCAGCTCTAGGACAGCTACTAACTATGGCTACACCTTC
NA,TRBV7-2,TRBJ1-3,TRBD1,15,CASSPMTGNGNTIYF,TGTGCCAGCAGCCCCATGACAGGGAATGGAAACACCATATATTTT
NA,TRBV11-3,TRBJ1-6,NA,15,CASSLGGAKNSPLHF,TGTGCCAGCAGCTTAGGTGGGGCTAAGAATTCACCCCTCCACTTT
NA,TRBV7-2,TRBJ1-6,NA,15,CASSFSGVGGSPLHF,TGTGCCAGCAGCTTCTCAGGGGTGGGGGGTTCACCCCTCCACTTT
NA,TRBV12-3/TRBV12-4,TRBJ2-5,NA,13,CASSLGEKETQYF,TGTGCCAGCAGTTTAGGAGAAAAAGAGACCCAGTACTTC
NA,TRBV5-1,TRBJ1-2,NA,12,CASSPSSYGYTF,TGCGCCAGCAGCCCGAGTTCCTATGGCTACACCTTC
NA,TRBV5-1,TRBJ2-7,NA,18,CASSLGPRGAALAYEQYF,TGCGCCAGCAGCTTGGGTCCTCGAGGAGCGGCCCTCGCCTACGAGCAGTACTTC
NA,TRBV18,TRBJ1-2,NA,15,CASSPTRAQDYGYTF,TGTGCCAGCTCACCAACGCGAGCCCAGGACTATGGCTACACCTTC
NA,TRBV5-1,TRBJ2-1,NA,14,CASSLADPHNEQFF,TGCGCCAGCAGCTTAGCAGATCCTCACAATGAGCAGTTCTTC
NA,TRBV5-8,TRBJ1-4,NA,17,CASSGMTGRATNEKLFF,TGTGCCAGCAGCGGTATGACAGGCCGCGCAACTAATGAAAAACTGTTTTTT
NA,TRBV18,TRBJ1-1,NA,12,CASSLQVAEAFF,TGTGCCAGCTCACTCCAGGTCGCTGAAGCTTTCTTT
NA,TRBV6-6,TRBJ2-7,TRBD1,15,CASSYVKDRDDEQYF,TGTGCCAGCAGTTATGTGAAGGACAGGGATGACGAGCAGTACTTC
NA,TRBV19,TRBJ1-2,TRBD1,16,CASTPSEGQNTYGYTF,TGTGCCAGTACCCCCTCAGAGGGACAGAATACCTATGGCTACACCTTC
NA,TRBV7-2,TRBJ1-3,NA,15,CASSLEGTRGNTIYF,TGTGCCAGCAGCTTAGAAGGGACCAGGGGAAACACCATATATTTT
few,TRBV3-1/TRBV3-2,TRBJ1-1,NA,15,CASSHWTATYTEAFF,TGTGCCAGCAGCCACTGGACAGCCACATACACTGAAGCTTTCTTT
NA,TRBV6-6,TRBJ2-7,TRBD1,16,CASSPTPGQTSHEQYF,TGTGCCAGCAGTCCGACTCCGGGACAGACTTCCCACGAGCAGTACTTC
NA,TRBV3-1/TRBV3-2,TRBJ1-2,NA,13,CASSQDYRFGYTF,TGTGCCAGCAGCCAGGACTACAGATTCGGCTACACCTTC
few,TRBV4-1,TRBJ1-1,NA,16,CASSQAPGFENTEAFF,TGCGCCAGCAGCCAAGCTCCAGGGTTCGAGAACACTGAAGCTTTCTTT
NA,TRBV3-1/TRBV3-2,TRBJ2-7,NA,17,CASSQGSGGGKPYEQYF,TGTGCCAGCAGCCAAGGCAGCGGTGGCGGGAAGCCCTACGAGCAGTACTTC